These 2 T cell receptor beta chains share one sample of origin, sequenced in a study of cytomegalovirus exposure and HLA in healthy donors. The study ran its PCR with 60 Vbeta and 13 Jbeta primers. The method was immunoSEQ multiplex PCR; TCRdb's version includes in-frame clones alone and lacks a portion of them. The sample has 55,000 to 75,000 clones; about 72% are singletons. The sequencing sample was made of PBMCs. Receptors were obtained from a girl between 10 and 17 years old in good health and CMV-seropositive.

The V and J genes are TRBV5-4 and TRBJ2-2, with D hard to call. V lost 6 bases and J lost 5, with 11 bases in between. In germline, CDR1 is SGHNT, CDR2 YYREEE (reference sequence). The CDR3 consists of 13 residues. The CDR3 DNA follows: TGTGCCAGCAACTATGAGGCAACCGGGGAGCTGTTTTTT. Translating gives CASNYEATGELFF. Combining the CDR3 with reference TRBV5-4 and TRBJ2-2 gives the whole variable domain ETGVTQSPTHLIKTRGQQVTLRCSSQSGHNTVSWYQQALGQGPQFIFQYYREEENGRGNFPPRFSGLQFPNYSSELNVNALELDDSALYLCASNYEATGELFFGEGSRLTVL.

About this clone: In the same sample, other DNA sequences code for this CDR3. The genes are TRBV7-2 and TRBJ1-5; D not resolved. V was cut by 0 bases and J by 0 bases, with 6 bases left in between. The CDR3 has 15 amino acids. Germline V lookup: CDR1 SGHTA, CDR2 FQGNSA. CDR3 in amino acids: CASSLAGGSNQPQHF. Written as DNA, the CDR3 is TGTGCCAGCAGCTTAGCCGGCGGTAGCAATCAGCCCCAGCATTTT.